These 8 T cell receptor beta chains were all obtained from the same sample, sequenced in a study of T cell responses to AZD1222 COVID-19 vaccine (dated by TCRdb to 2020 to 2022). The time point label on this specimen signifies: baseline before first vaccination. The library was produced with the immunoSEQ multiplex PCR assay. TCRdb obtained this table from immuneACCESS and retained in-frame rearrangements with V and J assigned. These tables miss some clones; where compared with another copy, unresolved V genes account for less than half of the shortfall, and the remainder is unexplained. The sample has under 150,000 clones on record, 90% of them singletons. The ten largest account for approximately 1.8% of the sample. Sequencing used peripheral blood, obtained on day 0 of AZD1222 vaccination. The receptors derive from an adult in good health.

The chain couples TRBV15 to TRBJ1-5; no clear D gene. CDR1 is LNHNV, CDR2 YYDKDF, per germline (reference sequence). Trimming removed 2 bases from V and 7 bases from J, with 12 bases in between. This CDR3 has 14 amino acids. The CDR3, as DNA: TGTGCCACCAGCAGAAATACGAACGGACAGCCCCAGCATTTT. This codes for CATSRNTNGQPQHF.

The CDR3 protein is CAWSVGEIYGYTF. The CDR3 nucleotides read TGTGCCTGGAGTGTAGGGGAAATCTATGGCTACACCTTC. The rearrangement joins TRBV30 to TRBJ1-2; possible D gene TRBD1, 5 bases. There are 13 residues in the CDR3. V lost 0 bases and J lost 4, with 9 bases in between. Per the germline V gene, CDR1 is GTSNPN and CDR2 is SVGIG (reference sequence).

This chain uses TRBV27 with TRBJ2-1, with D possibly TRBD1 on 6 matching bases. Germline V gives CDR1 MNHEY, CDR2 SMNVEV (reference sequence). V was clipped by 3 bases and J by 0 bases, with 12 bases between them. The CDR3 is 16 residues long. DNA for the CDR3: TGTGCCAGCAGTTTGTCCGACAGGAGCTCCTACAATGAGCAGTTCTTC. Amino acid sequence: CASSLSDRSSYNEQFF.

The chain combines TRBV7-2 with TRBJ1-1; a weak D match, TRBD1 (6 bases). The ends were cut back, 5 bases at V and 0 bases at J, with 13 bases in the middle. CDR1 SGHTA and CDR2 FQGNSA come from the germline V gene. The CDR3 contains 15 residues. In DNA, the CDR3 is TGTGCCAGCAGCGACCGGGACACCCTGAACACTGAAGCTTTCTTT. It encodes CASSDRDTLNTEAFF.

This chain links TRBV15 with TRBJ2-7, with 9 bases aligning to TRBD1. Germline V lookup: CDR1 LNHNV, CDR2 YYDKDF (reference sequence). J was trimmed by 4 bases and V by 0 bases; bases with no gene match: 7. This CDR3 has 16 residues. The CDR3 reads CATSRDSGQGWYEQYF. The CDR3 DNA reads TGTGCCACCAGCAGAGATTCGGGACAGGGATGGTACGAGCAGTACTTC.

The chain uses TRBV12-5 and TRBJ2-7, with D unclear. Germline V lookup: CDR1 LGHNT, CDR2 FRNRAP. The CDR3 runs 16 residues. V lost 0 bases and J 2 bases, leaving 14 bases between the germline ends. The CDR3 bases are TGTGCTAGTGGTTTGGTACTCTCCAGGTCCCCCTACGAGCAGTACTTC. Translating it yields CASGLVLSRSPYEQYF.

The chain links TRBV7-9 to TRBJ1-4, with D tentatively TRBD1 (5 bases). V shed 4 bases and J shed 5 bases, with 14 bases lying between them. CDR3 size: 15 residues. Germline values: CDR1 SEHNR, CDR2 FQNEAQ (reference sequence). CDR3: CASSSRGTANEKLFF. CDR3 nucleotide sequence: TGTGCCAGCAGCTCGCGCGGGACCGCGAATGAAAAACTGTTTTTT.

J is TRBJ2-7 and V is TRBV5-1; D gene uncertain. The CDR3 is made up of 15 amino acids. CDR1 is SGHRS, CDR2 YFSETQ, per germline. V was pared by 4 bases and J by 1 base, with 15 bases between. CDR3 amino acids: CASSPGPKLSYEQYF. CDR3 bases: TGCGCCAGCAGCCCCGGGCCCAAATTGTCCTACGAGCAGTACTTC.